The 11 T cell receptor beta chains reported below all come from one sample, sequenced in a study of cytomegalovirus exposure and HLA in healthy donors. The PCR used 60 Vbeta and 13 Jbeta primers. Profiled with immunoSEQ multiplex PCR; TCRdb holds only in-frame clones, not every one. This table has fewer than 250,000 clones, over 65% appearing once. The sample consisted of PBMCs. The receptor set was obtained from a man aged 18 to 30 in good health and CMV-seronegative.

J is TRBJ1-1 and V is TRBV30, with D possibly matching TRBD1 (5 bases). Germline-derived CDR1 and CDR2 are GTSNPN and SVGIG (reference sequence). V gave up 1 base and J gave up 10 bases, with 13 bases separating them. The CDR3 is 12 residues long. The CDR3 nucleotides are TGTGCCTGGAGTGCTTCCAGGGCGGTAGCTTTCTTT. This gives the protein CAWSASRAVAFF.

The genes are TRBV2 and TRBJ2-5, with TRBD2 as a possible D gene (6 bases). The DNA end favors TRBJ2-7, so the J call may be wrong. The germline V gene encodes CDR1 SNHLY and CDR2 FYNNEI. The CDR3 has 14 residues. CDR3 in DNA: TGTGCCAGCAGCCGGGACTCAAACGCCCTCGAGCAGTACTTC. Its protein is CASSRDSNALEQYF.

The CDR3 spells CASSQGEGGTKNIQYF. The CDR3 DNA sequence: TGCGCCAGCAGTCAAGGGGAGGGGGGGACCAAAAACATTCAGTACTTC. The rearrangement joins TRBV23-1 to TRBJ2-4, with D perhaps matching TRBD2 (7 bases). TRBV23-1 is an ORF for which the function is uncertain. The CDR3 has 16 residues. The V gene lost 2 bases and the J gene lost 2 bases, with 13 bases spanning the gap.

The V call is TRBV5-1, the J call TRBJ2-7, with no clear D. The germline V gene encodes CDR1 SGHRS and CDR2 YFSETQ. Trimming pared 5 bases from V and 3 bases from J, leaving 9 bases between. The CDR3 runs 12 residues. The CDR3 region is CASSRVGYEQYF. The CDR3 DNA follows: TGCGCCAGCAGTCGGGTAGGCTACGAGCAGTACTTC.

The CDR3 region has the DNA TGTGCCAGCAGCTTGGTAGGGGGTGCTGTATATGGCTACACCTTC. This encodes CASSLVGGAVYGYTF. The chain carries TRBV5-4 and TRBJ1-2; a possible D gene is TRBD1 (6 bases). The CDR3 contains 15 residues. Germline CDR1 reads SGHNT; CDR2 reads YYREEE (reference sequence). V lost 0 bases, J lost 5 bases, and 14 bases lay in between.

The chain uses TRBV19 and TRBJ2-7; TRBD2 is a possible D gene (5 bases). The CDR3 covers 14 residues. Between the trimmed V and J ends, which lost 3 bases and 5 bases, there was a span of 14 bases. Germline-derived CDR1 and CDR2 are LNHDA and SQIVND (reference sequence). CDR3 amino acids: CASSIQRTSHEQYF. CDR3 in DNA: TGTGCCAGTAGTATCCAGCGGACTTCCCACGAGCAGTACTTC.

V is TRBV2 and J is TRBJ1-6, with D possibly TRBD1 on 5 matching bases. The V end lost 4 bases, the J end lost 0 bases, and 10 bases lay between the germline ends. Germline-derived CDR1 and CDR2 are SNHLY and FYNNEI. The CDR3 has 16 amino acids. The CDR3 DNA reads as TGTGCCAGCAGTGGAGGACAAAGCTCCTATAATTCACCCCTCCACTTT. It encodes CASSGGQSSYNSPLHF.

The DNA of the CDR3 is TGTGCCAGCAGCTCCGAACGGACAGTCTACTATGGCTACACCTTC. Its protein is CASSSERTVYYGYTF. The chain couples TRBV7-9 to TRBJ1-2, with D tentatively TRBD1 (6 bases). Germline V gene sequence: CDR1 SEHNR, CDR2 FQNEAQ (reference sequence). This CDR3 comprises 15 residues. Trimming cost V 4 bases and J 3 bases, with 15 bases left between them.

The V and J genes are TRBV7-9 and TRBJ1-5; D is uncertain. CDR1 is SEHNR, CDR2 FQNEAQ, per germline (reference sequence). This CDR3 comprises 13 residues. The germline V and J ends were trimmed by 5 bases and 5 bases, with 10 bases remaining between them. The CDR3: CASSQELDQPQHF. The CDR3 coding sequence is TGTGCCAGCAGCCAAGAGCTGGATCAGCCCCAGCATTTT.

The J gene is TRBJ2-7, the V gene TRBV7-9; tentatively, D is TRBD2 (6 bases). The CDR3 extends over 14 amino acids. Per germline, CDR1 SEHNR and CDR2 FQNEAQ (reference sequence). V lost 4 bases and J lost 6, with 16 bases in between. The chain's CDR3 is CASSSRATSSEQYF. The CDR3 DNA reads TGTGCCAGCAGCTCGAGAGCGACTAGTTCCGAGCAGTACTTC.

The sample holds a few counts of this clone. For the CDR3, the DNA is TGTGCCGGCCGACTAGCGGGAGCCTACGAGCAGTACTTC. Translation gives CAGRLAGAYEQYF. V usage is TRBV6-1 and J usage is TRBJ2-7; 12 nucleotides agree with TRBD2. Germline V gives CDR1 MNHNS, CDR2 SASEGT. The CDR3 covers 13 residues. The ends lost 11 bases at V and 2 bases at J; junction bases unmatched: 4.